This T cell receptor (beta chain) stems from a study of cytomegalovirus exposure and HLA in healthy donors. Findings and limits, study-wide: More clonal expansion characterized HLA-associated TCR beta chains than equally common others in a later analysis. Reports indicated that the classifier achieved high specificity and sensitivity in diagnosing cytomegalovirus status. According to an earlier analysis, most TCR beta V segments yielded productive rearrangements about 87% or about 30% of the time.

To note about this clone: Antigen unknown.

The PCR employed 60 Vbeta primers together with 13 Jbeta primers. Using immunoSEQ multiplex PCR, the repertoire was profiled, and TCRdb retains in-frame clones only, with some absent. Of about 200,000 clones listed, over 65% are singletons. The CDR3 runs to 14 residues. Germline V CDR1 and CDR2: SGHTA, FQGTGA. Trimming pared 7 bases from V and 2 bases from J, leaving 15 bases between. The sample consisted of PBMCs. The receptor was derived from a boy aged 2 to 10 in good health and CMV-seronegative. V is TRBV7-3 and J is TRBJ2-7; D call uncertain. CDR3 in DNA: TGTGCCAGCAACCCCGACTCCCCCCCCTACGAGCAGTACTTC. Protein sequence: CASNPDSPPYEQYF.